The 24 T cell receptor beta chains given below trace back to one sample, sequenced in a study of blood T cells in healthy people across ages. A second about 7 to 11 cycle PCR used barcoded and J-beta primers. TCRdb itself ran the 5' RACE reads through MiXCR, one entry per CDR3 protein. The sample contains hundreds of thousands of distinct CDR3 sequences, roughly 32% of which appear only once. Source material: blood. These receptors were taken from an elderly woman in good health.

Many counts were recorded for this clonotype. This chain connects TRBV7-3 to TRBJ1-1; 7 bases match TRBD1. The germline V gene has CDR1 SGHTA and CDR2 FQGTGA. V lost 6 bases and J lost 1; bases outside the gene matches: 5. The CDR3 consists of 14 residues. CDR3 sequence reads: CASSPGGPNTEAFF. The CDR3 DNA follows: TGTGCCAGCAGTCCAGGGGGTCCGAACACTGAAGCTTTCTTT.

On this clonotype itself: Given a much more abundant clone one base away, this may be a read error. This sequence joins TRBV2 and TRBJ2-5, with D tentatively TRBD1 (6 bases). From germline, CDR1 is SNHLY and CDR2 FYNNEI. Trimming cost V 4 bases and J 11 bases, with 14 bases left between them. The CDR3 spans 12 residues. In nucleotides, the CDR3 is TGTGCCAGCAGTGGACAGGACAATGAGCAGTACTTC. Translation: CASSGQDNEQYF.

This sequence joins TRBV11-2 and TRBJ2-7; D might be TRBD2 (8 bases). Trimming removed 5 bases from V and 4 bases from J, with 24 bases in between. This CDR3 region has 17 residues. Per the germline V gene, CDR1 is SGHAT and CDR2 is FQNNGV. The CDR3 reads CASSPGRGQGTCYEQYF. The CDR3 coding sequence is TGTGCCAGCAGCCCCGGGAGGGGGCAGGGGACCTGTTACGAGCAGTACTTC.

This clonotype was seen many times. This chain connects TRBV7-2 to TRBJ2-7; unclear D gene. Trimming took off 4 bases at V and 5 bases at J, with 12 bases between the two ends. The germline gives CDR1 SGHTA, CDR2 FQGNSA. This CDR3 comprises 13 residues. This chain's CDR3 is CASSSALWDEQYF. The CDR3, as DNA: TGTGCCAGCAGCTCTGCTCTGTGGGACGAGCAGTACTTC.

This clonotype turned up a few times. This chain joins TRBV27 and TRBJ1-1; no reliable D call. The CDR3 runs 13 residues. Trimming took off 5 bases at V and 1 base at J, with 8 bases between the two ends. Germline CDR1 is MNHEY and CDR2 is SMNVEV (reference sequence). CDR3 protein: CASSPIANTEAFF. In nucleotides, the CDR3 is TGTGCCAGCAGTCCAATTGCGAACACTGAAGCTTTCTTT.

This clonotype occurred many times. This CDR3 reads CASSLDRPDYNEQFF. The CDR3 DNA reads TGCGCCAGCAGCCTAGACAGACCTGACTACAATGAGCAGTTCTTC. The V call is TRBV5-1, the J call TRBJ2-1; possible D gene TRBD1, 5 bases. CDR3 length equals 15 residues. V gave up 4 bases and J gave up 3 bases, with 14 bases separating them. In germline, CDR1 is SGHRS, CDR2 YFSETQ. Supplemented by reference TRBV5-1 and TRBJ2-1, the full variable domain reads KAGVTQTPRYLIKTRGQQVTLSCSPISGHRSVSWYQQTPGQGLQFLFEYFSETQRNKGNFPGRFSGRQFSNSRSEMNVSTLELGDSALYLCASSLDRPDYNEQFFGPGTRLTVL.

This clonotype came up a few times. V gene TRBV7-2 combines with J gene TRBJ2-3, with 7 bases that match TRBD2. There are 16 residues in the CDR3. J was trimmed by 0 bases and V by 1 base; bases with no gene match: 4. Per germline, CDR1 SGHTA and CDR2 FQGNSA. The chain's CDR3 is CASSLDISGSTDTQYF. CDR3 DNA sequence: TGTGCCAGCAGCTTAGATATTAGCGGGAGCACAGATACGCAGTATTTT. Full variable domain (outside the CDR3, taken from reference TRBV7-2 and TRBJ2-3): GAGVSQSPSNKVTEKGKDVELRCDPISGHTALYWYRQSLGQGLEFLIYFQGNSAPDKSGLPSDRFSAERTGGSVSTLTIQRTQQEDSAVYLCASSLDISGSTDTQYFGPGTRLTVL.

In this sample, this clonotype turned up many times. Possible read error: a much larger clone is one base away. The chain has TRBV27 and TRBJ1-2; D remains unclear. The CDR3 extends over 13 amino acids. Germline V gene lookup returns CDR1 MNHEY and CDR2 SMNVEV (reference sequence). The CDR3 region has the DNA TGTGTCAGCAGTTTCAGGAATAACTATGGCTACACCTTC. Protein product: CVSSFRNNYGYTF.

This chain uses TRBV18 with TRBJ1-2, with unresolved D. Germline-derived CDR1 and CDR2 are KGHSH and LQKENI. V lost 3 bases, J lost 8 bases, and 22 bases lay in between. This CDR3 has 16 amino acids. CDR3 DNA sequence: TGTGCCAGCTCACCCGGAACTCCGGGCCTCGGAAGAGGCTACACCTTC. It is translated as CASSPGTPGLGRGYTF.

About this clonotype itself: It may be a read error: a sequence one base away is much more abundant. This chain connects TRBV5-5 to TRBJ2-7, with TRBD2 as a possible D gene (7 bases). There are 13 residues in the CDR3. V lost 1 base, J lost 5 bases, and 10 bases lay in between. CDR1 and CDR2 from the germline V gene are SGHKS and YYEKEE (reference sequence). Here the CDR3 reads CASSLTGRDEQYF. CDR3 DNA sequence: TGTGCCAGCAGCTTGACAGGGAGGGACGAGCAGTACTTC.

Concerning this clonotype itself: A much larger clone sits a single nucleotide away, making a read error possible. The rearrangement joins TRBV3-1 to TRBJ2-5; D uncertain. The tail of the sequence fits TRBJ2-7 better, so the J call may be wrong. The CDR3 contains 13 residues. CDR1 and CDR2 (germline): LGHDT, YNNKEL (reference sequence). CDR3 amino acids: CASSQRYSCEQYF. The DNA of the CDR3 is TGTGCCAGCAGCCAAAGGTATAGCTGCGAGCAGTACTTC.

This clonotype occurred many times. This chain joins TRBV7-9 and TRBJ1-2; D is undetermined. Deletions cut 5 bases from V and 8 bases from J, with 12 bases between. Germline-derived CDR1 and CDR2 are SEHNR and FQNEAQ (reference sequence). This CDR3 is 12 amino acids long. CDR3 loop: CASSPTIVGYTF. The CDR3 coding sequence is TGTGCCAGCAGCCCGACAATAGTGGGCTACACCTTC.

In this sample, this clonotype turned up many times. V is TRBV5-1 and J is TRBJ2-7; 7 positions agree with TRBD1. With 7 bases clipped from V and 3 bases from J, the junction kept 10 bases outside the gene matches. This CDR3 is 14 amino acids long. Germline CDR1 reads SGHRS; CDR2 reads YFSETQ. The CDR3 sequence is CASSSTGSRYEQYF. CDR3 coding DNA: TGCGCCAGCTCGTCGACAGGGAGTCGCTACGAGCAGTACTTC.

In the case of this clonotype: A much larger clone sits a single nucleotide away, making a read error possible. The J gene is TRBJ2-1, the V gene TRBV4-2, with TRBD2 matching over 10 bases. Germline-derived CDR1 and CDR2 are LGHNA and YNFKEQ. The CDR3 is 15 amino acids. The CDR3 is CAGSQDIASGGEQFF. As DNA, the CDR3 is TGTGCCGGCAGCCAAGATATCGCTAGCGGGGGTGAGCAGTTCTTC.

The J gene is TRBJ2-4, the V gene TRBV6-5; 13 nucleotides match TRBD2. The closer fit of TRBJ2-7 to the DNA end suggests the J call may be wrong. The CDR3 runs 18 residues. Germline-derived CDR1 and CDR2 are MNHEY and SVGAGI. Here the CDR3 DNA reads TGTGCCAGCAGTTACCAGGGCGTACTAGCGGGGGGGCGGGGCGAGCAGTACTTC. This encodes CASSYQGVLAGGRGEQYF.

The chain has TRBV20-1 and TRBJ1-2; no firm D call. This CDR3 contains 14 residues. Germline V gives CDR1 DFQATT, CDR2 SNEGSKA (reference sequence). Trimming took off 5 bases at V and 8 bases at J, with 21 bases between the two ends. The CDR3 DNA sequence: TGCAGTGCTCCCCGGGATGCGCTCTGGTTGGGCTACACCTTC. It codes for CSAPRDALWLGYTF.

This chain joins TRBV5-8 and TRBJ1-1, with D hard to call. The CDR3 has 16 amino acids. V was cut by 3 bases and J by 4 bases, with 19 bases left in between. From germline, CDR1 is SGHTS and CDR2 YDEGEE. CDR3 amino acids: CASSSSLGSWGTEAFF. The CDR3 DNA reads TGTGCCAGCAGCTCTTCCTTGGGCTCGTGGGGCACTGAAGCTTTCTTT.

The chain is built from TRBV7-2 and TRBJ2-5; D gene unclear. Trimming removed 8 bases from V and 3 bases from J, with 13 bases in between. The CDR3 length is 13 residues. CDR1 is SGHTA and CDR2 is FQGNSA in the germline V gene. The CDR3 protein is CASGVPHEETQYF. CDR3 coding DNA: TGTGCCAGCGGGGTACCCCACGAAGAGACCCAGTACTTC.

This CDR3 reads CASRWTGERHEQYF. DNA for the CDR3: TGTGCCAGCAGATGGACAGGGGAACGCCACGAGCAGTACTTC. The rearrangement uses TRBV6-2 or TRBV6-3 and TRBJ2-5; 9 nucleotides line up with TRBD1. TRBJ2-7 matches the DNA end more closely, so the J call is doubtful. Germline loops: CDR1 MNHEY, CDR2 SVGEGT. CDR3 length equals 14 residues.

As concerns this clonotype: Mismatch with germline at one junction end may stem from a read error. The chain joins TRBV6-4 to TRBJ2-1, with 9 positions matching TRBD1. CDR1 is MRHNA and CDR2 is SNTAGT in the germline V gene. The CDR3 covers 15 residues. The CDR3 DNA sequence: TGTGCCAGCAGTAAGACAGGGGGTGCCTACAATGAGCGGTTCTTC. It specifies CASSKTGGAYNERFF.

This rearrangement joins TRBV4-1 to TRBJ2-3; 9 bases map to TRBD2. CDR1 is MGHRA, CDR2 YSYEKL, per germline. With 0 bases clipped from V and 7 bases from J, the junction kept 11 bases outside the gene matches. CDR3 length: 17 residues. DNA of the CDR3: TGCGCCAGCAGCCAAGATCTTGCTAGCGGGGAGGCAAATACGCAGTATTTT. It codes for CASSQDLASGEANTQYF.

A remark on this clonotype: This may arise from a read error, as a much more abundant clone is one base away. This sequence joins TRBV12-3 or TRBV12-4 and TRBJ2-3, with 7 bases lining up with TRBD2. The CDR3 has 16 residues. CDR3 amino acids: CASSFAGVKSADAQYF. CDR3 in DNA: TGTGCCAGCAGTTTCGCGGGGGTGAAAAGCGCAGATGCGCAGTATTTT.

This clonotype occurred many times. The chain carries TRBV15 and TRBJ2-7; the match to TRBD1 covers 8 bases. The germline gives CDR1 LNHNV, CDR2 YYDKDF (reference sequence). Trimming took 1 base from V and 4 from J; bases not matched to a gene: 3. The CDR3 runs 14 residues. The CDR3 DNA sequence: TGTGCCACCAGCAGAGGACAGGGGTCGTACGAGCAGTACTTC. Amino acid sequence: CATSRGQGSYEQYF.

This clonotype appeared a single time. This may come from a read error, since a much larger clone is one base off. This chain joins TRBV6-5 and TRBJ1-5; possibly TRBD1 for D (5 bases). The CDR3 runs to 14 residues. CDR1 is MNHEY and CDR2 is SVGAGI in the germline V gene. The CDR3: CASSYRGENLPQHF. CDR3 nucleotides: TGTGCCAGCAGTTATAGAGGGGAAAATCTGCCCCAGCATTTT.